This T cell receptor (beta chain) was captured in a study of blood T cell repertoires in COVID-19. V was shortened by 0 bases and J by 4 bases, with 16 bases between the two germline ends. Germline CDR1 reads SGHRS; CDR2 reads YFSETQ. The CDR3 loop spans 16 amino acids. This clone is a singleton in its sample. Data came from immunoSEQ multiplex PCR; TCRdb stores just in-frame clones and leaves some out. The profile shows hundreds of thousands of clones, 83% of them singletons. The origin of this receptor is a woman in her forties or fifties with acute or convalescent COVID-19. Sequenced material: peripheral blood. This chain links TRBV5-1 with TRBJ1-2, with a possible D match to TRBD1 (5 bases). The CDR3 nucleotides are TGCGCCAGCAGCTTGGCCGGCGGGATGGGGGGCTATGGCTACACCTTC. It yields the protein CASSLAGGMGGYGYTF.